The 31 T cell receptor beta chains below were found in one sample sequenced in a study of graft-versus-host responses after intestinal transplantation. Clones were sequenced by immunoSEQ multiplex PCR, and TCRdb holds only the in-frame ones, with some missing. Among about 86,000 clones listed, roughly nine tenths were seen once. These TCRs' antigens remain unknown. The material was unstimulated CD8+ T cells sorted from spleen or lymph node cells, obtained before intestinal transplant. These receptors were taken from a human donor who received an intestinal transplant.

This clone was detected a few times. The J gene is TRBJ2-5, the V gene TRBV19, with TRBD2 as a possible D gene (5 bases). This CDR3 region has 16 residues. V lost 4 bases to trimming and J lost 2 bases, with 17 bases between them. Germline CDR1 LNHDA, CDR2 SQIVND (reference sequence). The CDR3 spells CASSKVATGNQETQYF. The CDR3 DNA reads TGTGCCAGTAGTAAAGTAGCGACTGGCAATCAAGAGACCCAGTACTTC.

The V call is TRBV19, the J call TRBJ1-1, with a weak D call TRBD1 (6 bases). This CDR3 contains 14 residues. The V end lost 3 bases, the J end lost 1 base, and 9 bases lay between the germline ends. Per the germline V gene, CDR1 is LNHDA and CDR2 is SQIVND (reference sequence). For the CDR3, the DNA is TGTGCCAGTAGTATTACAGGGAGGAACACTGAAGCTTTCTTT. Translating it yields CASSITGRNTEAFF.

V and J are TRBV21-1 and TRBJ2-3; TRBD2 is taken as the D call from the table, unchecked against the DNA. TRBV21-1 is labeled a pseudogene. The length of the CDR3 is 16 residues. CDR3 protein: CASSPGEGGATDTQYF. In DNA form, the CDR3 reads TGTGCCAGCAGTCCTGGAGAGGGCGGGGCAACAGATACGCAGTATTTT.

The V and J genes are TRBV4-3 and TRBJ2-3; 9 positions agree with TRBD2. CDR1 and CDR2 (germline): LGHNA, YSLEER. The ends lost 0 bases at V and 1 base at J; junction bases unmatched: 5. CDR3 length equals 17 residues. The CDR3 DNA follows: TGCGCCAGCAGCCAAGATGGGATAGCGGGGGGCACAGATACGCAGTATTTT. Its translation: CASSQDGIAGGTDTQYF.

The chain has TRBV28 and TRBJ1-1, with D tentatively TRBD1 (5 bases). This CDR3 spans 14 amino acids. The V and J ends lost 3 bases and 7 bases respectively, with 15 bases between them. Germline V CDR1 and CDR2: MDHEN, SYDVKM. CDR3 amino acids: CASSFRGGAREAFF. For the CDR3, the DNA is TGTGCCAGCAGTTTTAGGGGAGGGGCCCGTGAAGCTTTCTTT.

This clone showed up just once. This rearrangement joins TRBV7-9 to TRBJ2-7, with a tentative D call TRBD2 (5 bases). Germline lookup yields CDR1 SEHNR and CDR2 FQNEAQ (reference sequence). This CDR3 region has 11 residues. Trimming left V 6 bases short and J 4 bases short, with 7 bases between. CDR3 DNA: TGTGCCAGCAGAGAGGGTTACGAGCAGTACTTC. It yields the protein CASREGYEQYF.

The rearrangement links TRBV19 to TRBJ2-1; D is unclear. CDR1 is LNHDA and CDR2 is SQIVND in the germline V gene (reference sequence). CDR3 size: 14 residues. The ends were cut back, 1 base at V and 6 bases at J, with 10 bases in the middle. CDR3 protein: CASSIGAPANEQFF. CDR3 nucleotide sequence: TGTGCCAGTAGTATAGGGGCCCCGGCCAATGAGCAGTTCTTC.

The V and J genes are TRBV5-1 and TRBJ2-2; TRBD2 is a possible D gene (5 bases). The V gene's germline CDR1 is SGHRS and CDR2 YFSETQ. V lost 3 bases and J 1 base, leaving 7 bases between the germline ends. This CDR3 spans 14 amino acids. The CDR3 reads CASSSDLNTGELFF. The CDR3 DNA reads as TGCGCCAGCAGCTCGGACTTGAACACCGGGGAGCTGTTTTTT.

The chain joins TRBV7-2 to TRBJ2-1, with a weak D call TRBD1 (5 bases). The germline V gene encodes CDR1 SGHTA and CDR2 FQGNSA. The CDR3 is 13 amino acids. V lost 6 bases and J lost 4, with 10 bases in between. Here the CDR3 reads CASRAAGYNEQFF. As DNA, the CDR3 is TGTGCCAGCAGAGCTGCAGGGTACAATGAGCAGTTCTTC.

V usage is TRBV7-9 and J usage is TRBJ1-1; no firm D call. This CDR3 has 14 amino acids. Germline V gene data show CDR1 as SEHNR and CDR2 as FQNEAQ (reference sequence). V lost 3 bases to trimming and J lost 0 bases, with 8 bases between them. The DNA for the CDR3 is TGTGCCAGCAGCTTGAGGCAAATGAACACTGAAGCTTTCTTT. Its protein is CASSLRQMNTEAFF.

The V gene is TRBV2, the J gene TRBJ1-1, with 8 bases matching TRBD1. Trimming at V came to 8 bases and at J to 0 bases, leaving 5 bases not matched to a gene. CDR1 is SNHLY, CDR2 FYNNEI, per germline. The CDR3 contains 14 residues. This CDR3 reads CASDRGGLNTEAFF. CDR3 in DNA: TGTGCCAGCGACAGGGGCGGATTGAACACTGAAGCTTTCTTT.

The rearrangement links TRBV28 to TRBJ2-1; the D is unclear. The CDR3 sequence is 13 residues long. V was trimmed by 2 bases and J by 7 bases, leaving 9 bases between them. Germline V gene sequence: CDR1 MDHEN, CDR2 SYDVKM. The DNA of the CDR3 is TGTGCCAGCAGTTTAGTCGGGTGGAATGAGCAGTTCTTC. This translates into CASSLVGWNEQFF.

The CDR3 loop is CASSHPTTRGETQYF. CDR3 DNA: TGCGCCAGCAGCCACCCGACCACGAGAGGAGAGACCCAGTACTTC. The chain is built from TRBV4-1 and TRBJ2-5; D is undetermined. This CDR3 region has 15 residues. Trimming removed 3 bases from V and 4 bases from J, with 15 bases in between. Germline V CDR1 and CDR2: MGHRA, YSYEKL.

The chain has TRBV27 and TRBJ1-2, with 7 positions matching TRBD1. The CDR3 covers 13 residues. Germline CDR1 is MNHEY and CDR2 is SMNVEV (reference sequence). Germline trimming cut 5 bases from V and 2 bases from J; bases unmatched to any gene: 2. DNA of the CDR3: TGTGCCAGCAGTCAGACAGGGAACTATGGCTACACCTTC. Translating it yields CASSQTGNYGYTF.

This chain links TRBV7-6 with TRBJ2-3; 12 bases align to TRBD2. This CDR3 spans 18 amino acids. Unmatched junction bases numbered 13, after V lost 7 bases and J lost 2 bases. Germline V gives CDR1 SGHVS, CDR2 FNYEAQ. The CDR3 DNA sequence: TGTGCCAGCATGCCAGGGACTAGCGGGTTAAGGGACACAGATACGCAGTATTTT. It specifies CASMPGTSGLRDTDTQYF. Complete variable domain (other parts from reference TRBV7-6 and TRBJ2-3): GAGVSQSPRYKVTKRGQDVALRCDPISGHVSLYWYRQALGQGPEFLTYFNYEAQQDKSGLPNDRFSAERPEGSISTLTIQRTEQRDSAMYRCASMPGTSGLRDTDTQYFGPGTRLTVL.

The chain combines TRBV19 with TRBJ1-2; D gene unclear. Germline lookup yields CDR1 LNHDA and CDR2 SQIVND (reference sequence). Trimming shortened V by 5 bases and J by 8 bases, and 12 bases separated the two germline ends. The CDR3 is 12 amino acids. As DNA, the CDR3 is TGTGCCAGTAGTTCTAAACCGAGGGGCTACACCTTC. Its translation is CASSSKPRGYTF.

V gene TRBV18 combines with J gene TRBJ2-6, with D unresolved. Trimming left V 4 bases short and J 4 bases short, with 11 bases between. Germline assignment: CDR1 KGHSH and CDR2 LQKENI. The CDR3 has 15 amino acids. The CDR3 DNA follows: TGTGCCAGCTCACGGTTAGTGCGAGGGGCCAACGTCCTGACTTTC. Its translation: CASSRLVRGANVLTF. The entire variable domain, with the rest obtained from reference TRBV18 and TRBJ2-6, is as follows: NAGVMQNPRHLVRRRGQEARLRCSPMKGHSHVYWYRQLPEEGLKFMVYLQKENIIDESGMPKERFSAEFPKEGPSILRIQQVVRGDSAAYFCASSRLVRGANVLTFGAGSRLTVL.

The rearrangement joins TRBV5-4 to TRBJ1-1; D call uncertain. CDR1 is SGHNT, CDR2 YYREEE, per germline (reference sequence). Trimming stripped 4 bases from V and 6 bases from J, with 10 bases between. The CDR3 totals 12 residues. The CDR3 bases are TGTGCCAGCAGCGGACTGGGTTCTGAAGCTTTCTTT. It specifies CASSGLGSEAFF.

The chain combines TRBV4-1 with TRBJ2-7, with 8 positions matching TRBD1. V shed 4 bases and J 0 bases; nucleotides not matched to a gene: 5. Germline V gene sequence: CDR1 MGHRA, CDR2 YSYEKL. The CDR3 runs 15 residues. CDR3: CASSLVQGGSYEQYF. CDR3 in DNA: TGCGCCAGCAGCCTAGTACAGGGGGGCTCCTACGAGCAGTACTTC.

This clone was counted once. The CDR3 nucleotides read TGTGCCAGCAGTTCCCAGACAGGAGGCAATCAGCCCCAGCATTTT. Amino acids: CASSSQTGGNQPQHF. This chain connects TRBV27 to TRBJ1-5; TRBD1 might be the D (6 bases). Looked up from germline, CDR1 is MNHEY and CDR2 is SMNVEV (reference sequence). The CDR3 is 15 amino acids. The V end was cut by 4 bases, the J end by 2 bases, with 12 bases between.

The genes are TRBV11-2 and TRBJ1-4; 7 positions agree with TRBD1. The CDR3 length is 17 residues. From germline, CDR1 is SGHAT and CDR2 FQNNGV. The trim removed 3 bases at V and 4 bases at J, leaving 11 bases unmatched. CDR3 residues: CASSFRVRGTDNEKLFF. The DNA of the CDR3 is TGTGCCAGCAGCTTTCGGGTCAGGGGGACGGATAATGAAAAACTGTTTTTT.

The chain couples TRBV18 to TRBJ2-1, with 9 bases fitting TRBD2. The CDR3 has 14 residues. Trimming at V came to 3 bases and at J to 9 bases, leaving 6 bases not matched to a gene. Germline lookup yields CDR1 KGHSH and CDR2 LQKENI. CDR3 DNA sequence: TGTGCCAGCTCACCGCTACTAGCGGGTGGTGAGCAGTTCTTC. As protein: CASSPLLAGGEQFF.

V and J are TRBV7-9 and TRBJ1-2; D may be TRBD1 (5 bases). There are 14 residues in the CDR3. The germline CDR1 and CDR2 sequences are SEHNR and FQNEAQ (reference sequence). The V gene lost 4 bases and the J gene lost 2 bases, with 11 bases spanning the gap. The CDR3 region is CASSYDSSNYGYTF. CDR3 DNA sequence: TGTGCCAGCAGCTACGACAGCTCGAACTATGGCTACACCTTC. Full variable domain (outside the CDR3, taken from reference TRBV7-9 and TRBJ1-2): DTGVSQNPRHKITKRGQNVTFRCDPISEHNRLYWYRQTLGQGPEFLTYFQNEAQLEKSRLLSDRFSAERPKGSFSTLEIQRTEQGDSAMYLCASSYDSSNYGYTFGSGTRLTVV.

V usage is TRBV19 and J usage is TRBJ2-7; perhaps TRBD1 as D (5 bases). This CDR3 is 14 amino acids long. The germline V and J ends were trimmed by 1 base and 3 bases, with 10 bases remaining between them. Germline CDR1 LNHDA, CDR2 SQIVND (reference sequence). The CDR3 here is CASSIGRGSYEQYF. The CDR3 bases are TGTGCCAGTAGTATAGGAAGGGGAAGCTACGAGCAGTACTTC.

The chain is built from TRBV6-1 and TRBJ1-2; D not resolved. Per germline, CDR1 MNHNS and CDR2 SASEGT. This CDR3 has 10 residues. Between the trimmed V and J ends, which lost 9 bases and 4 bases, there was a span of 6 bases. The CDR3 loop is CAREVYGYTF. CDR3 DNA sequence: TGTGCCAGGGAGGTCTATGGCTACACCTTC.

The V gene is TRBV9, the J gene TRBJ2-1; D is unclear. The V end was cut by 0 bases, the J end by 4 bases, with 5 bases between. CDR3 length: 13 amino acids. Germline-derived CDR1 and CDR2 are SGDLS and YYNGEE. The CDR3, as DNA: TGTGCCAGCAGCGTAGAGCTTTACAATGAGCAGTTCTTC. The encoded protein is CASSVELYNEQFF.

The genes are TRBV5-1 and TRBJ2-7; the D gene is possibly TRBD1 (6 bases). The CDR3 contains 13 residues. Germline CDR1 SGHRS, CDR2 YFSETQ. Deletions cut 3 bases from V and 0 bases from J, with 7 bases between. The CDR3 nucleotides read TGCGCCAGCAGCTCGGGACACTCCTACGAGCAGTACTTC. It is translated as CASSSGHSYEQYF.

The gene calls are TRBV5-1 and TRBJ2-4; 8 nucleotides match TRBD1. CDR3 length: 14 amino acids. Trimming took 2 bases from V and 4 from J; bases not matched to a gene: 2. Germline lookup yields CDR1 SGHRS and CDR2 YFSETQ. In nucleotides, the CDR3 is TGCGCCAGCAGCTTTGGGACAGGTAAAAACATTCAGTACTTC. Translating it yields CASSFGTGKNIQYF.

V gene TRBV6-5 combines with J gene TRBJ2-5; possibly TRBD2 for D (6 bases). This CDR3 has 13 amino acids. V gave up 4 bases and J gave up 5 bases, with 11 bases separating them. The germline CDR1 and CDR2 sequences are MNHEY and SVGAGI. The CDR3 protein is CASSWRGGETQYF. In DNA form, the CDR3 reads TGTGCCAGCAGTTGGCGGGGCGGGGAGACCCAGTACTTC.

The chain employs TRBV5-1 and TRBJ2-7, with D possibly matching TRBD2 (6 bases). The V and J ends lost 4 bases and 5 bases respectively, with 19 bases between them. Germline lookup yields CDR1 SGHRS and CDR2 YFSETQ. The CDR3 runs 15 residues. The CDR3 region has the DNA TGCGCCAGCAGCCTAGGACATCAGGAGGGGAACGAGCAGTACTTC. Its translation is CASSLGHQEGNEQYF.

V usage is TRBV6-1 and J usage is TRBJ1-2, with D perhaps matching TRBD1 (5 bases). The CDR3 extends over 14 amino acids. Germline CDR1 MNHNS, CDR2 SASEGT. V was cut by 4 bases and J by 3 bases, with 12 bases left in between. CDR3 coding DNA: TGTGCCAGCAGTGTCGTCGACAGCGACTATGGCTACACCTTC. It is translated as CASSVVDSDYGYTF.